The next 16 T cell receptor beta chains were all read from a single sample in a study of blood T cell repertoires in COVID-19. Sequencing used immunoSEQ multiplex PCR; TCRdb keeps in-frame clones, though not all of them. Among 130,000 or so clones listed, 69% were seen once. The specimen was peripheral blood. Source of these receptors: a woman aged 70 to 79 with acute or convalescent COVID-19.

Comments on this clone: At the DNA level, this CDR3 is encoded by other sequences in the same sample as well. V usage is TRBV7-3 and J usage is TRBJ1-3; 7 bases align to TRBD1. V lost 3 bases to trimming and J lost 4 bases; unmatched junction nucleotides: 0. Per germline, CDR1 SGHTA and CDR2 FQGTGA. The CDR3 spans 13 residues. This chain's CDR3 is CASSLDRGNTIYF. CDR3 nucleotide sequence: TGTGCCAGCAGCTTGGACAGGGGAAACACCATATATTTT.

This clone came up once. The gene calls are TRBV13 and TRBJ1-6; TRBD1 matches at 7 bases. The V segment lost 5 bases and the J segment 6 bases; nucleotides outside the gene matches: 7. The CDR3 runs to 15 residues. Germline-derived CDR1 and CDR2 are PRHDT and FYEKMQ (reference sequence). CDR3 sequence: CASSLRQGPNSPLHF. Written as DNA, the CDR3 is TGTGCCAGCAGCCTCCGACAGGGACCTAATTCACCCCTCCACTTT.

The CDR3 sequence: CASSPRQGFTDTQYF. The CDR3 nucleotides read TGTGCCAGCAGCCCCCGACAGGGGTTCACAGATACGCAGTATTTT. V is TRBV9 and J is TRBJ2-3, with TRBD1 identical over 8 bases. Germline trimming cut 4 bases from V and 2 bases from J; bases unmatched to any gene: 6. CDR1 is SGDLS, CDR2 YYNGEE, per germline. CDR3 length: 15 residues. Drawing the rest from reference TRBV9 and TRBJ2-3, the complete variable domain is DSGVTQTPKHLITATGQRVTLRCSPRSGDLSVYWYQQSLDQGLQFLIQYYNGEERAKGNILERFSAQQFPDLHSELNLSSLELGDSALYFCASSPRQGFTDTQYFGPGTRLTVL.

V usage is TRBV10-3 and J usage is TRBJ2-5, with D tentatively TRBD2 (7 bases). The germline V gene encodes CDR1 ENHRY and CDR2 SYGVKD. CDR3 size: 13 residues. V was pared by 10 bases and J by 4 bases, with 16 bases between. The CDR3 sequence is CATRAAGAETQYF. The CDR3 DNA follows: TGTGCCACCAGGGCCGCGGGGGCAGAGACCCAGTACTTC.

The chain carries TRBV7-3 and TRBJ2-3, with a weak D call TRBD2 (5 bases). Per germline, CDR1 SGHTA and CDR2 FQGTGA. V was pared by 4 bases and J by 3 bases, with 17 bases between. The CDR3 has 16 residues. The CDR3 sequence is CASSSNGISGTDTQYF. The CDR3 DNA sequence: TGTGCCAGCAGCTCAAACGGGATTTCGGGGACAGATACGCAGTATTTT.

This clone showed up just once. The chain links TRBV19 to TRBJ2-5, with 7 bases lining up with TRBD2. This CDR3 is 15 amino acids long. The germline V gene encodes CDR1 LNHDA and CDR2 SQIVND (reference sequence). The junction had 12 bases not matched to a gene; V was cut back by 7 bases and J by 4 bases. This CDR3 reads CASTPRSGAGETQYF. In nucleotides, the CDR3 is TGTGCCAGTACCCCCCGAAGCGGGGCCGGAGAGACCCAGTACTTC.

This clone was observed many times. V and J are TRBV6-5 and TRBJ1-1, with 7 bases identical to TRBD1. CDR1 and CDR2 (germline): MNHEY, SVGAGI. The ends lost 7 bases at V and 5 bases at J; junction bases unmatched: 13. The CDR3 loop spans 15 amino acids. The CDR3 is CASIPDRYKVTEAFF. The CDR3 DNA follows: TGTGCCAGCATCCCGGACAGGTACAAGGTGACTGAAGCTTTCTTT.

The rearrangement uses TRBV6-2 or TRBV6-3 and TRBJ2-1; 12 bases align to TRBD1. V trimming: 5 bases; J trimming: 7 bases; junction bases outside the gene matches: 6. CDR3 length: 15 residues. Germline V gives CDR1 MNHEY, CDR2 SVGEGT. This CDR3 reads CASSKEGQGANEQFF. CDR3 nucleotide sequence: TGTGCCAGCAGTAAAGAGGGACAGGGGGCGAATGAGCAGTTCTTC.

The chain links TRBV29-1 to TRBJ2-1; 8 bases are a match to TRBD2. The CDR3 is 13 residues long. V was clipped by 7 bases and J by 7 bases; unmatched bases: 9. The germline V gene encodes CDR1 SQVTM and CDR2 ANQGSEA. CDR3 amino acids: CSAGRGGGNEQFF. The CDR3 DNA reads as TGCAGCGCCGGACGGGGGGGCGGGAATGAGCAGTTCTTC.

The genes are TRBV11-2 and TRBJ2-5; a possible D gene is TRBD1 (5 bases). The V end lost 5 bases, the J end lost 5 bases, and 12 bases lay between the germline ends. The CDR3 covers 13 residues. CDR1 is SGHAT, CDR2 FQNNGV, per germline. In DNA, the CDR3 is TGTGCCAGCAGCGCTGACAGAGCGGAGACCCAGTACTTC. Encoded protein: CASSADRAETQYF.

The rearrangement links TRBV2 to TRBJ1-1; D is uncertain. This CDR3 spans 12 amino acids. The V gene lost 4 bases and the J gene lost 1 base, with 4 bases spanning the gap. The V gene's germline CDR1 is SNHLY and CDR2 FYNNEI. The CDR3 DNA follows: TGTGCCAGCAGTGTTAGGAACACTGAAGCTTTCTTT. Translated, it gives CASSVRNTEAFF.

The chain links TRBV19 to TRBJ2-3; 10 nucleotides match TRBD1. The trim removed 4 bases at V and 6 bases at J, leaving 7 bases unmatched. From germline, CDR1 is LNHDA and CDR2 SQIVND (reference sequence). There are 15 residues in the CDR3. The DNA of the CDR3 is TGTGCCAGTAGTACCGGGACAGGGGTTTTTGATACGCAGTATTTT. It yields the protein CASSTGTGVFDTQYF.

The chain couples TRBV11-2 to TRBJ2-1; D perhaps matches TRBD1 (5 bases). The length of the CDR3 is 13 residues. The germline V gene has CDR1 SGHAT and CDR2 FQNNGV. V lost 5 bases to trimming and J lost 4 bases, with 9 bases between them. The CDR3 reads CASSPDRYNEQFF. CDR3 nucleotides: TGTGCCAGCAGCCCCGACAGATACAATGAGCAGTTCTTC.

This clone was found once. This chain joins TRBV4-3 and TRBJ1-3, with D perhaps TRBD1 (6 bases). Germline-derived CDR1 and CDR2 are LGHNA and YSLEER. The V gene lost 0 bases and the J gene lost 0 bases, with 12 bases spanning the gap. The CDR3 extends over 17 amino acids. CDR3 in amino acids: CASSQDPGQYSGNTIYF. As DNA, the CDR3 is TGCGCCAGCAGCCAAGATCCTGGACAGTACTCTGGAAACACCATATATTTT.

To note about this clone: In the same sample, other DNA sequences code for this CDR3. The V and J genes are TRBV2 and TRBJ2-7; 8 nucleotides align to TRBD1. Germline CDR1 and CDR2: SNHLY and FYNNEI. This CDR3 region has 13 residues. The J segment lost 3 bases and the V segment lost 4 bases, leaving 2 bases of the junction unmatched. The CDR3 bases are TGTGCCAGCAGTGGACAGGGGATCTACGAGCAGTACTTC. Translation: CASSGQGIYEQYF. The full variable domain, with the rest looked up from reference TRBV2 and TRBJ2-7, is EPEVTQTPSHQVTQMGQEVILRCVPISNHLYFYWYRQILGQKVEFLVSFYNNEISEKSEIFDDQFSVERPDGSNFTLKIRSTKLEDSAMYFCASSGQGIYEQYFGPGTRLTVT.

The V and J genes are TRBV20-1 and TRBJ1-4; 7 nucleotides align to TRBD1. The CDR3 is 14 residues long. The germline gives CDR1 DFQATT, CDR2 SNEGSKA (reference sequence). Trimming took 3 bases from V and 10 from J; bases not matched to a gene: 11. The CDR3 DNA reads TGCAGTGCTAGTCGTGAAGGGGGCGCGGGAAAACTGTTTTTT. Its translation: CSASREGGAGKLFF.